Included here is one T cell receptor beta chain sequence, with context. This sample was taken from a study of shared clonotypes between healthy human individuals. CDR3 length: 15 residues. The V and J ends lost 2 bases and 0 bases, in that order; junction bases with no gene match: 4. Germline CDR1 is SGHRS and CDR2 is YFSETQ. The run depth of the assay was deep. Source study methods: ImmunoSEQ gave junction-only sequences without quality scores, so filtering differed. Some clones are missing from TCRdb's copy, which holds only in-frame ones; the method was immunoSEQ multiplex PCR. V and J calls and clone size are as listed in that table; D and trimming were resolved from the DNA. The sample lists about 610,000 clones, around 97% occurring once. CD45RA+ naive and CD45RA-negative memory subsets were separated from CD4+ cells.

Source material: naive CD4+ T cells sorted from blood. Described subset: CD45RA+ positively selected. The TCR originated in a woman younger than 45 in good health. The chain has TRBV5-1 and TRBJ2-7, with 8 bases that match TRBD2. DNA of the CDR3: TGCGCCAGCAGCTTTACCGGGACTAGCTCCTACGAGCAGTACTTC. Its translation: CASSFTGTSSYEQYF. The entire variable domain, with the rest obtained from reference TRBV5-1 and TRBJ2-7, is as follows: KAGVTQTPRYLIKTRGQQVTLSCSPISGHRSVSWYQQTPGQGLQFLFEYFSETQRNKGNFPGRFSGRQFSNSRSEMNVSTLELGDSALYLCASSFTGTSSYEQYFGPGTRLTVT.